This T cell receptor (beta chain) was obtained from a study of shared clonotypes between healthy human individuals. Clones were read by immunoSEQ multiplex PCR, and TCRdb kept only the in-frame ones, dropping some. The sample consists of hundreds of thousands of clones, around 72% of them appearing once. Worth noting for this clone: Its cognate antigen is unknown.

Study-level results: At large depth, rarefaction still showed sorted-subset sequencing to be incomplete.

The TCR originated in a woman aged 25 to 45 in good health. The sample taken for sequencing was memory CD4+ T cells sorted from blood. Indicated subset: CD45RA-negative fraction.

Here the CDR3 DNA reads TGTGCCAGCAGTAAGGGACGGTCACTATACGAGCAGTACTTC. It translates to CASSKGRSLYEQYF. The chain joins TRBV5-6 to TRBJ2-7; tentatively, D is TRBD1 or TRBD2 (5 bases each). Per the germline V gene, CDR1 is SGHDT and CDR2 is YYEEEE. Deletions cut 5 bases from V and 4 bases from J, with 16 bases between. CDR3 length: 14 residues.